This section outlines one TCR beta chain sequence together with its context. J gave up 6 bases and V 0 bases, and 4 bases lay outside the gene matches. Germline values: CDR1 MGHRA, CDR2 YSYEKL. This CDR3 is built from 15 residues. The data were obtained in a study of cytomegalovirus exposure and HLA in healthy donors. The PCR used 60 Vbeta and 13 Jbeta primers. Repertoires were generated with immunoSEQ multiplex PCR, while TCRdb's copy carries only in-frame clones and drops some. The sample yields 120,000 to 150,000 clones, around 80% seen once. The TCR originated in a young man in good health and CMV-seronegative. The sequenced sample was PBMCs. This rearrangement joins TRBV4-1 to TRBJ2-1, with TRBD2 matching over 8 bases. The CDR3 bases are TGCGCCAGCAGCCAAGACCAGCGGGGGACCAATGAGCAGTTCTTC. Residues: CASSQDQRGTNEQFF.